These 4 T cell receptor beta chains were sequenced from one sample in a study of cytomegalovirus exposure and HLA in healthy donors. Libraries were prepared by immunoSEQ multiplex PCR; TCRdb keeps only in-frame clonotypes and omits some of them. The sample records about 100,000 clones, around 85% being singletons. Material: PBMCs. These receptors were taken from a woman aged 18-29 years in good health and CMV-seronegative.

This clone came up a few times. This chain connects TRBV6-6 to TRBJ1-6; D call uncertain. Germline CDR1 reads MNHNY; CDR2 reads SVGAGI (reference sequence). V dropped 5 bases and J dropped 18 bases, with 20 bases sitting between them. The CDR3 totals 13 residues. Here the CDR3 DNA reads TGTGCCAGCAGTACCCGAGGCCTCCGTGATTACCACTTT. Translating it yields CASSTRGLRDYHF.

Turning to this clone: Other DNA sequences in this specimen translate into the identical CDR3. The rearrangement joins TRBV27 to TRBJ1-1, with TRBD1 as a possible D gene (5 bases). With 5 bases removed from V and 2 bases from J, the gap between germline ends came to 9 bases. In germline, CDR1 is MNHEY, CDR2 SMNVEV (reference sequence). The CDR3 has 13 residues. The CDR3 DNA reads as TGTGCCAGCAGTCTAGGGGCCAACACTGAAGCTTTCTTT. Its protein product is CASSLGANTEAFF.

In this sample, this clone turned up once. CDR3 bases: TGTGCCAGCAGTGACGGCGGGGGCGCAGGCTTCTTT. Translated, it gives CASSDGGGAGFF. This sequence joins TRBV6-4 and TRBJ1-1; tentatively, D is TRBD1 (6 bases). Germline values: CDR1 MRHNA, CDR2 SNTAGT. This CDR3 has 12 residues. V was cut by 2 bases and J by 14 bases, with 15 bases left in between.

CDR3 loop: CATRPSSYNEQFF. DNA of the CDR3: TGTGCCACCAGACCTAGTTCCTACAATGAGCAGTTCTTC. This chain uses TRBV5-6 with TRBJ2-1, with D unclear. Trimming took 9 bases from V and 1 from J, leaving 11 bases between them. Germline values: CDR1 SGHDT, CDR2 YYEEEE. The CDR3 consists of 13 residues.